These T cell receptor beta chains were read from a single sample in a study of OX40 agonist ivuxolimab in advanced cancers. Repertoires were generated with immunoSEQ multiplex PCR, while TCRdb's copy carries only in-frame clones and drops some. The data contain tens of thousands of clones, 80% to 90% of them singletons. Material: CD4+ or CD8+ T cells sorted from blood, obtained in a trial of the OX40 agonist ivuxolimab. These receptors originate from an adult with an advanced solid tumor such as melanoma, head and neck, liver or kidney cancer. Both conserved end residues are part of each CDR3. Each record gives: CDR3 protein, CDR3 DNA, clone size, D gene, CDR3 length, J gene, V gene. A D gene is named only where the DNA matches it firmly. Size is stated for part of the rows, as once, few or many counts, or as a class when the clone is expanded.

CDR3: CASSQGQVYGYTF
DNA: TGCGCCAGCAGCCAGGGACAGGTCTATGGCTACACCTTC
size: .
D: TRBD1
length: 13
J: TRBJ1-2
V: TRBV5-1

CDR3: CASSRGIRLEGNIQYF
DNA: TGCGCCAGCAGCCGCGGAATCAGACTTGAGGGAAACATTCAGTACTTC
size: .
D: .
length: 16
J: TRBJ2-4
V: TRBV4-1

CDR3: CASSLAVFRVDTQYF
DNA: TGCGCCAGCAGCTTGGCGGTATTCAGAGTAGATACGCAGTATTTT
size: .
D: .
length: 15
J: TRBJ2-3
V: TRBV5-1

CDR3: CASSLSGSYFYEQYF
DNA: TGTGCCAGCAGCCTGAGCGGGTCCTACTTCTACGAGCAGTACTTC
size: .
D: .
length: 15
J: TRBJ2-7
V: TRBV6-5

CDR3: CASSPTGEGSGELFF
DNA: TGCGCCAGCAGCCCCACAGGGGAGGGGAGCGGGGAGCTGTTTTTT
size: few
D: .
length: 15
J: TRBJ2-2
V: TRBV5-1

CDR3: CASSQATGDYGYTF
DNA: TGTGCCAGCAGCCAAGCGACAGGGGACTATGGCTACACCTTC
size: few
D: TRBD1
length: 14
J: TRBJ1-2
V: TRBV4-2

CDR3: CASSLTGTQFYGYTF
DNA: TGCGCCAGCAGCTTAACCGGGACACAGTTTTATGGCTACACCTTC
size: .
D: .
length: 15
J: TRBJ1-2
V: TRBV5-1

CDR3: CASSGTSGRTDTQYF
DNA: TGTGCCAGCAGTGGGACTAGCGGGAGAACAGATACGCAGTATTTT
size: .
D: TRBD2
length: 15
J: TRBJ2-3
V: TRBV2

CDR3: CASSLELTNTEAFF
DNA: TGCGCCAGCAGCTTGGAGCTTACTAACACTGAAGCTTTCTTT
size: .
D: .
length: 14
J: TRBJ1-1
V: TRBV5-1

CDR3: CASSYGREYGYTF
DNA: TGTGCCAGCAGTTACGGGAGGGAATATGGCTACACCTTC
size: .
D: .
length: 13
J: TRBJ1-2
V: TRBV6-5

CDR3: CASSLGLAGSYEQYF
DNA: TGCGCCAGCAGCCTGGGACTAGCGGGGTCCTACGAGCAGTACTTC
size: .
D: TRBD2
length: 15
J: TRBJ2-7
V: TRBV4-1